This TCR beta chain emerged from a study of blood T cell repertoires in COVID-19. Sequencing was performed with immunoSEQ multiplex PCR; in TCRdb, only in-frame clones are kept and a portion is missing. The profile covers about 150,000 clones, with 83% appearing a single time and about 12% taken by the ten largest. The ends were cut back, 2 bases at V and 5 bases at J, with 20 bases in the middle. Germline V gives CDR1 SGHTS, CDR2 YDEGEE. This CDR3 comprises 16 residues. The sample comprised peripheral blood. The genes are TRBV5-8 and TRBJ2-7; a weak D match, TRBD1 (6 bases). The receptor was derived from a woman in her sixties with COVID-19, enrolled during active disease. The CDR3 reads CASSFAVTLAGDEQYF. CDR3 DNA sequence: TGTGCCAGCAGCTTCGCAGTCACACTCGCAGGGGACGAGCAGTACTTC.